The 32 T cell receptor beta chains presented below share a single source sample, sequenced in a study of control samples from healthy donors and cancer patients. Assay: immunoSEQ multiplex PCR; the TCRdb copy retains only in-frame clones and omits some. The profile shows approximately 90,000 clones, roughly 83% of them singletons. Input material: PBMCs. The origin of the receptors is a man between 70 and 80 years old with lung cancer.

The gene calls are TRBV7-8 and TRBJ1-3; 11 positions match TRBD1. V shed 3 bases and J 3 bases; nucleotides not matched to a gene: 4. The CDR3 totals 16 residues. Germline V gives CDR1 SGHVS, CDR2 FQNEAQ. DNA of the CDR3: TGTGCCAGCAGCTTCGGACAGGGGGCGAGTGGAAACACCATATATTTT. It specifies CASSFGQGASGNTIYF.

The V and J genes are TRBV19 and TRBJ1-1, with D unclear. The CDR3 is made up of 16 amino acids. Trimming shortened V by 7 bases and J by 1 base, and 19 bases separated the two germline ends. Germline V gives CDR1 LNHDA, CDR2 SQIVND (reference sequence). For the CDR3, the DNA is TGTGCCAGTACCCCTGAGGACCCCTCAACGAACACTGAAGCTTTCTTT. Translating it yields CASTPEDPSTNTEAFF.

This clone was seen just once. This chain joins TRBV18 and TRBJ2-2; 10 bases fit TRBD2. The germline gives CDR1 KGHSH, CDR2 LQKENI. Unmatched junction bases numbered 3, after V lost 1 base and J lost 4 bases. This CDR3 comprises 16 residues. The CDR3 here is CASSPRLAGATGELFF. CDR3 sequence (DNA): TGTGCCAGCTCACCACGGCTAGCGGGAGCCACCGGGGAGCTGTTTTTT. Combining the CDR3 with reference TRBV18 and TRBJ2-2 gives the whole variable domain NAGVMQNPRHLVRRRGQEARLRCSPMKGHSHVYWYRQLPEEGLKFMVYLQKENIIDESGMPKERFSAEFPKEGPSILRIQQVVRGDSAAYFCASSPRLAGATGELFFGEGSRLTVL.

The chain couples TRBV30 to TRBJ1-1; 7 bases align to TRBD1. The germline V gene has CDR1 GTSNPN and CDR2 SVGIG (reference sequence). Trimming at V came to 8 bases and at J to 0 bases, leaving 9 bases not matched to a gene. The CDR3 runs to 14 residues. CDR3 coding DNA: TGTGCCGGATACCACAGGGGCCTGAACACTGAAGCTTTCTTT. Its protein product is CAGYHRGLNTEAFF.

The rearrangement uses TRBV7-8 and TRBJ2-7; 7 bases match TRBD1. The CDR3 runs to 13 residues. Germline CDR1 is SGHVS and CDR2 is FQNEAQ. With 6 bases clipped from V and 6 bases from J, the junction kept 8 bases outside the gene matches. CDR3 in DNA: TGTGCCAGCAGATTCGACAGGGTGAGCGAGCAGTACTTC. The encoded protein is CASRFDRVSEQYF.

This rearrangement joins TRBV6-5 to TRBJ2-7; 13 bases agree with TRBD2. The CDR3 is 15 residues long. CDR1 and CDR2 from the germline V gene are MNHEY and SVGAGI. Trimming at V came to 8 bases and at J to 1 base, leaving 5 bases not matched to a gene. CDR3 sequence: CASGETSGGSYEQYF. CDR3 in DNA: TGTGCCAGCGGGGAGACTAGCGGGGGGTCCTACGAGCAGTACTTC.

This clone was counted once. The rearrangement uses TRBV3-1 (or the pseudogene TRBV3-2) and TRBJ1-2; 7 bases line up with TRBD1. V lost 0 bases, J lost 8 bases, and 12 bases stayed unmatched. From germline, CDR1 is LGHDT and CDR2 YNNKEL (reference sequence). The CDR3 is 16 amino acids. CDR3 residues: CASSQDKGRGVRGYTF. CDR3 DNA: TGTGCCAGCAGCCAAGATAAGGGCAGGGGGGTACGAGGCTACACCTTC.

The CDR3 DNA reads TGCGCCAGCGGGCAGAGACCTAATTCACCCCTCCACTTT. Translating gives CASGQRPNSPLHF. The chain combines TRBV5-1 with TRBJ1-6; D uncertain. From germline, CDR1 is SGHRS and CDR2 YFSETQ. CDR3 length equals 13 residues. Trimming pared 7 bases from V and 6 bases from J, leaving 11 bases between.

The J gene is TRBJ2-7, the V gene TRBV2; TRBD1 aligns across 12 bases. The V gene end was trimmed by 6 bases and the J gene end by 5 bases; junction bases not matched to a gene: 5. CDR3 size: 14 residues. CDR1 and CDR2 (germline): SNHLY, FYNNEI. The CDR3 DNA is TGTGCCAGCAGGCAGGGACAGGGGGCCCACGAGCAGTACTTC. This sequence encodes CASRQGQGAHEQYF.

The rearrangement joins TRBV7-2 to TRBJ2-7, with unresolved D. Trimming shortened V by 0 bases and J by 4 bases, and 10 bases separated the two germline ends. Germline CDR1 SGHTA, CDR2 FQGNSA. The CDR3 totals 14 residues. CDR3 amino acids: CASSLARAGYEQYF. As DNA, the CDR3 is TGTGCCAGCAGCTTAGCCCGGGCTGGGTACGAGCAGTACTTC.

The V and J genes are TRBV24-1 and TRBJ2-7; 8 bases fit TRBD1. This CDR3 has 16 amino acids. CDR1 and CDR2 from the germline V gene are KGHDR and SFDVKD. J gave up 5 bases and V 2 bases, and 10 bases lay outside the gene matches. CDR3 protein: CATSDWGTGVTDEQYF. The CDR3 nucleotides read TGTGCCACCAGTGATTGGGGGACAGGTGTCACCGACGAGCAGTACTTC.

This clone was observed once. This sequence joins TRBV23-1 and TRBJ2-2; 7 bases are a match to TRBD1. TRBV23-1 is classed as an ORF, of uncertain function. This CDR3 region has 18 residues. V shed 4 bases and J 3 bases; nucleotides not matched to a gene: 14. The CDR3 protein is CASSLSTRQGRDTGELFF. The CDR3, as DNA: TGCGCCAGCAGTCTATCAACCCGACAGGGAAGGGACACCGGGGAGCTGTTTTTT.

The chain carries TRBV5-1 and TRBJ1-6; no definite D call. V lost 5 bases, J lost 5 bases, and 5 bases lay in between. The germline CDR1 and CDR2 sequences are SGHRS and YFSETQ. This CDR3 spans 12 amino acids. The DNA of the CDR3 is TGCGCCAGCAGGAGGGATAATTCACCCCTCCACTTT. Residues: CASRRDNSPLHF.

CDR3 sequence reads: CSVPGTGMGEKLFF. In nucleotides, the CDR3 is TGCAGCGTCCCCGGGACAGGGATGGGTGAAAAACTGTTTTTT. The chain is built from TRBV29-1 and TRBJ1-4; 9 nucleotides align to TRBD1. The V segment lost 6 bases and the J segment 7 bases; nucleotides outside the gene matches: 9. The CDR3 totals 14 residues. Germline V gene lookup returns CDR1 SQVTM and CDR2 ANQGSEA.

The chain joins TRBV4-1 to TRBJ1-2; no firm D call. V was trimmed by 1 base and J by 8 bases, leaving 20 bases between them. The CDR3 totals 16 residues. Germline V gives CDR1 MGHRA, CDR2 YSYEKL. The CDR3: CASSQAQLLVALGYTF. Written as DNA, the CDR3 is TGCGCCAGCAGCCAAGCACAACTGCTGGTGGCTTTAGGCTACACCTTC.

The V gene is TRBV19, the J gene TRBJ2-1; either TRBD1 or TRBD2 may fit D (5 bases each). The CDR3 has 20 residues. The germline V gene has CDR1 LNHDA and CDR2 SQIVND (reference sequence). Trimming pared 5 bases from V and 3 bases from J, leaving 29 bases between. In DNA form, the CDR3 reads TGTGCCAGTAGTCCCCGGCCGGGACGGTTGGCGGAGGCTCGCTACAATGAGCAGTTCTTC. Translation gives CASSPRPGRLAEARYNEQFF. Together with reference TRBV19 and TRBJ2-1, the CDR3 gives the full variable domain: DGGITQSPKYLFRKEGQNVTLSCEQNLNHDAMYWYRQDPGQGLRLIYYSQIVNDFQKGDIAEGYSVSREKKESFPLTVTSAQKNPTAFYLCASSPRPGRLAEARYNEQFFGPGTRLTVL.

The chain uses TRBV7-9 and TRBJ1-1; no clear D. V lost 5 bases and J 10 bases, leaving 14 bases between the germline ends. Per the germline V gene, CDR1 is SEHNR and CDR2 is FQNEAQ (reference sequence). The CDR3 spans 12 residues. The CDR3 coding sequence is TGTGCCAGCAGCCACGAACACGGAGTAGCTTTCTTT. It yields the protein CASSHEHGVAFF.

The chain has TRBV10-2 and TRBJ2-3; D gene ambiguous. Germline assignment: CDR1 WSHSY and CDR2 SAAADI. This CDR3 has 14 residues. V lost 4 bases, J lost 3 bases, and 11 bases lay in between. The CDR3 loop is CASSGGAWTDTQYF. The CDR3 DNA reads TGCGCCAGCAGTGGTGGAGCTTGGACAGATACGCAGTATTTT.

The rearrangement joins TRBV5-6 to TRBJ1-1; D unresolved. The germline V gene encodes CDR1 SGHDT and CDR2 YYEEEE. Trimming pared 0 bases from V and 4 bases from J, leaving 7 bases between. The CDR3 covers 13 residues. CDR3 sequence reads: CASSLEGATEAFF. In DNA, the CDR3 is TGTGCCAGCAGCTTGGAGGGTGCCACTGAAGCTTTCTTT.

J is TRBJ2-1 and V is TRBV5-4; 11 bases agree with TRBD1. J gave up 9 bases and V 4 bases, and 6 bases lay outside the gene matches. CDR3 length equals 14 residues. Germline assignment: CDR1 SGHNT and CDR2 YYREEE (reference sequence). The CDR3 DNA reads TGTGCCAGCAGCCGTGGACAGGGGGCCGGTGAGCAGTTCTTC. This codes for CASSRGQGAGEQFF.

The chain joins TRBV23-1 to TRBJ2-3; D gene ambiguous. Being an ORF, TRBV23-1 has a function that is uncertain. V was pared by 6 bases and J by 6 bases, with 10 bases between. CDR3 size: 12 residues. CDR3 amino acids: CASSYLKDTQYF. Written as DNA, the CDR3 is TGCGCCAGCAGCTACCTTAAGGATACGCAGTATTTT.

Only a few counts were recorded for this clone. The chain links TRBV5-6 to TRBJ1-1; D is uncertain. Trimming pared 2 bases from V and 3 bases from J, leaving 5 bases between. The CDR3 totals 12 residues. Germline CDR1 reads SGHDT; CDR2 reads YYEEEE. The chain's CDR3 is CASSFGDTEAFF. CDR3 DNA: TGTGCCAGCAGCTTCGGGGACACTGAAGCTTTCTTT. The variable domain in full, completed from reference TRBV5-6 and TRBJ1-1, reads DAGVTQSPTHLIKTRGQQVTLRCSPKSGHDTVSWYQQALGQGPQFIFQYYEEEERQRGNFPDRFSGHQFPNYSSELNVNALLLGDSALYLCASSFGDTEAFFGQGTRLTVV.

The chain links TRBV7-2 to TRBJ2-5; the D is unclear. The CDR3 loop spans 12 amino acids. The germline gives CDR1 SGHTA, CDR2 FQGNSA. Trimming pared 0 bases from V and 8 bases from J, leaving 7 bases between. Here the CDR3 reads CASSLAVETQYF. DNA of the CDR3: TGTGCCAGCAGCTTAGCGGTAGAAACCCAGTACTTC.

CDR3 loop: CATETGGNNYEQYF. The CDR3, as DNA: TGTGCCACCGAGACAGGAGGGAATAACTACGAGCAGTACTTC. J is TRBJ2-7 and V is TRBV10-3, with D perhaps being TRBD1 or TRBD2 (6 bases each). This CDR3 spans 14 amino acids. Germline V lookup: CDR1 ENHRY, CDR2 SYGVKD. V shed 10 bases and J shed 3 bases, with 19 bases lying between them.

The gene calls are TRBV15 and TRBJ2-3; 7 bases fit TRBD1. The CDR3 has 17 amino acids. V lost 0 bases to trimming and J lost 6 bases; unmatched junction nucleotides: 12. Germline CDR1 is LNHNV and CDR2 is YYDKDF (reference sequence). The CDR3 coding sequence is TGTGCCACCAGCAGAGATACCCCGAGGGGGCTCGGCGATACGCAGTATTTT. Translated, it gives CATSRDTPRGLGDTQYF. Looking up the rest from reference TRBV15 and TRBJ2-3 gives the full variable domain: DAMVIQNPRYQVTQFGKPVTLSCSQTLNHNVMYWYQQKSSQAPKLLFHYYDKDFNNEADTPDNFQSRRPNTSFCFLDIRSPGLGDTAMYLCATSRDTPRGLGDTQYFGPGTRLTVL.

CDR3 coding DNA: TGTGCCAGCAGCTCCCTTGGGGACAGCAATTTCCCCTCTGGAAACACCATATATTTT. Its protein product is CASSSLGDSNFPSGNTIYF. The rearrangement joins TRBV7-6 to TRBJ1-3; 7 nucleotides match TRBD1. The V and J ends lost 4 bases and 0 bases, in that order; junction bases with no gene match: 15. Germline V gene lookup returns CDR1 SGHVS and CDR2 FNYEAQ. The CDR3 is made up of 19 amino acids.

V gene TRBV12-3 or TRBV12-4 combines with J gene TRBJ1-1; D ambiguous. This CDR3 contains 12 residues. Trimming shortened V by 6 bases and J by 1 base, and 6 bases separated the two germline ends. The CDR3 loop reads CASRAANTEAFF. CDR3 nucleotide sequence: TGTGCCAGCAGGGCAGCGAACACTGAAGCTTTCTTT.

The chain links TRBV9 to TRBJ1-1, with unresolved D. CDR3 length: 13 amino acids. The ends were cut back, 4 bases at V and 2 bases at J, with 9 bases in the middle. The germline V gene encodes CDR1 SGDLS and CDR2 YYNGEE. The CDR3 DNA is TGTGCCAGCAGCCCAGCCCTCAACACTGAAGCTTTCTTT. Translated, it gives CASSPALNTEAFF.

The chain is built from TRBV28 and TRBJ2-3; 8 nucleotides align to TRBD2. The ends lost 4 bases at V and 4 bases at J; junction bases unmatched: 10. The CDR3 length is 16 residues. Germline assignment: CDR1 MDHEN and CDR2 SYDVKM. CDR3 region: CASSSGGLGSSDTQYF. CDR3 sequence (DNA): TGTGCCAGCAGTTCCGGGGGACTAGGCTCGTCAGATACGCAGTATTTT.

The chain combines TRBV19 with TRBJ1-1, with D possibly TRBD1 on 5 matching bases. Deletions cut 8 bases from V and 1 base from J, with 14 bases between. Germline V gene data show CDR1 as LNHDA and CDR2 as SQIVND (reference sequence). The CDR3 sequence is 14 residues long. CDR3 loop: CASRFGTPNTEAFF. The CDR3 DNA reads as TGTGCCAGTCGATTCGGGACGCCGAACACTGAAGCTTTCTTT.

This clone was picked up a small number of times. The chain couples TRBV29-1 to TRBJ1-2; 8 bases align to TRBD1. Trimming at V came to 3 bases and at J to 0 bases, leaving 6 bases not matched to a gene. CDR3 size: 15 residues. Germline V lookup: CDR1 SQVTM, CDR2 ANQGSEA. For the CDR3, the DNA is TGCAGCGTTGACCAGGGGGCTCGCACTAACTATGGCTACACCTTC. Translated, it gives CSVDQGARTNYGYTF.

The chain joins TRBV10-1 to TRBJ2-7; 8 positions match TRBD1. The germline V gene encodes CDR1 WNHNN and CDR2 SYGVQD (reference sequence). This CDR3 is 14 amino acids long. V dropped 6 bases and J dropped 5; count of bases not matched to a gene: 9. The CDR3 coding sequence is TGCGCCAGCAGCCCCGACAGGGGATGGCACGAGCAGTACTTC. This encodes CASSPDRGWHEQYF.